This entry describes one TCR beta chain. Antigen unknown. CDR1 and CDR2 from the germline V gene are SGHRS and YFSETQ. J gave up 7 bases and V 0 bases, and 9 bases lay outside the gene matches. The CDR3 covers 17 residues. Sequenced by immunoSEQ multiplex PCR; TCRdb stores in-frame clones only, minus some. In the table there are some 21,000 clones, around 76% of which are singletons. The data were obtained in a study of CD4 T cells in relation to SARS-CoV-2 and coronaviruses. The wider study: TCR beta CDR3s were sequenced after roughly ten-day antigen culture of PBMCs. The negative reference was HIV-1 Nef peptide pool or peptide-free culture.

The unexposed donors gave CD4+ T cells in about 2011-2018, prior to COVID-19. Isolation of CD4+ T cells took place after approximately 10 days in culture. The chain couples TRBV5-1 to TRBJ1-4, with 10 bases lining up with TRBD1. This sequence originates from a human donor in good health. What was sequenced was CD4+ T cells from PBMCs, cultured in vitro. CDR3 bases: TGCGCCAGCAGCTTGGTGGGACAGGGGACTCCACGTGAAAAACTGTTTTTT. Residues: CASSLVGQGTPREKLFF.